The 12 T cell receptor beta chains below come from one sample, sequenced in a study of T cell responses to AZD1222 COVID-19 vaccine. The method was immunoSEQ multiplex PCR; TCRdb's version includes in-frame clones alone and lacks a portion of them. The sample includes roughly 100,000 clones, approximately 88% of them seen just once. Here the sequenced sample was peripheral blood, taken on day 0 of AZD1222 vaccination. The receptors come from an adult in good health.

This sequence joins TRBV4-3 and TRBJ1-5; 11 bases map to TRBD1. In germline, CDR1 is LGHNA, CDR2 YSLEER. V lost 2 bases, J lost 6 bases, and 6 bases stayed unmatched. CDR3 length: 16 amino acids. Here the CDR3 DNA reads TGCGCCAGCAGCCAATTATGGGACAGGGGGGTTCAGCCCCAGCATTTT. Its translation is CASSQLWDRGVQPQHF.

CDR3 amino acids: CASRGGVNSPLHF. The CDR3 nucleotides are TGTGCCAGTAGAGGGGGCGTGAATTCACCCCTCCACTTT. The chain couples TRBV19 to TRBJ1-6; TRBD1 aligns across 7 bases. J was trimmed by 7 bases and V by 6 bases; bases with no gene match: 3. The germline V gene has CDR1 LNHDA and CDR2 SQIVND (reference sequence). The CDR3 is 13 amino acids.

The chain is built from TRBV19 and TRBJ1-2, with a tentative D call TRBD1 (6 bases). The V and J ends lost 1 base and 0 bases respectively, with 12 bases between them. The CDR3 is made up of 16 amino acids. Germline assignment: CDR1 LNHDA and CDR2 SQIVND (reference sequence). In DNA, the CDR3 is TGTGCCAGTAGTATAGGAGGGGGGGGCCCTAACTATGGCTACACCTTC. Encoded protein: CASSIGGGGPNYGYTF.

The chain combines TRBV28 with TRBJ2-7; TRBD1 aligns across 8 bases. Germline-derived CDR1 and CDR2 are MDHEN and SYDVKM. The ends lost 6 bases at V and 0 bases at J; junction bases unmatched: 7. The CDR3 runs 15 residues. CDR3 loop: CASRTEDRASYEQYF. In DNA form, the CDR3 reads TGTGCCAGCAGAACAGAGGACAGGGCCTCCTACGAGCAGTACTTC.

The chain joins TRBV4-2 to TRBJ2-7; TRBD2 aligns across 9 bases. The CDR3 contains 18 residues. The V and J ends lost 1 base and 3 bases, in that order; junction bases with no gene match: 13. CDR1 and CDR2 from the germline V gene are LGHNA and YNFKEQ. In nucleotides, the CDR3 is TGTGCCAGCAGCCAAGCTCTGCATCGAGCGGGAGGTGGCTACGAGCAGTACTTC. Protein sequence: CASSQALHRAGGGYEQYF.

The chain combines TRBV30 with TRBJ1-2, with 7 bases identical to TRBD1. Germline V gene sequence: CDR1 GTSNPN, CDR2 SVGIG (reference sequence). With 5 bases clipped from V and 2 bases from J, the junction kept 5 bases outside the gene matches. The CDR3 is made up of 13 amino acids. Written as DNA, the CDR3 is TGTGCCTGGCGGGGACAGTCAAACTATGGCTACACCTTC. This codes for CAWRGQSNYGYTF.

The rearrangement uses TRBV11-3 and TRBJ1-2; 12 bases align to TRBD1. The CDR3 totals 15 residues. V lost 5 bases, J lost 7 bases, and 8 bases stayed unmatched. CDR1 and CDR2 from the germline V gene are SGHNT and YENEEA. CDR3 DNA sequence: TGTGCCAGCAGCCCCGAGGGGACAGGGGGCTTTGGCTACACCTTC. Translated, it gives CASSPEGTGGFGYTF.

The CDR3 loop reads CASSFRDTGGYTF. The CDR3 region has the DNA TGTGCCAGCAGTTTTAGGGACACGGGTGGCTACACCTTC. The V and J genes are TRBV12-3 or TRBV12-4 and TRBJ1-2, with a weak D call TRBD1 (6 bases). The ends were cut back, 3 bases at V and 7 bases at J, with 12 bases in the middle. The CDR3 has 13 amino acids.

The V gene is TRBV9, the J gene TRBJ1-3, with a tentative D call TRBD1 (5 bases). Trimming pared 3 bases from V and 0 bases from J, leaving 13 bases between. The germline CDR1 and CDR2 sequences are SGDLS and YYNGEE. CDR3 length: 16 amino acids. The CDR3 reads CASSAGGGASGNTIYF. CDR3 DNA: TGTGCCAGCAGCGCAGGCGGGGGTGCCTCTGGAAACACCATATATTTT.

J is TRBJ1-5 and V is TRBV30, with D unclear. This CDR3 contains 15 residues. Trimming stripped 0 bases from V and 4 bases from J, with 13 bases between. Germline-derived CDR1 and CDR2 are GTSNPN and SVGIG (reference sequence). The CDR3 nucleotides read TGTGCCTGGAGTGTAGGTGTCTCGGGGAATCAGCCCCAGCATTTT. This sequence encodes CAWSVGVSGNQPQHF.

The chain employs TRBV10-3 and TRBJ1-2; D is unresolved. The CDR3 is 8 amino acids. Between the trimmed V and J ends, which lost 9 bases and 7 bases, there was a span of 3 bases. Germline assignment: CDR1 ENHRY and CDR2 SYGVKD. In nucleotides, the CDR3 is TGTGCCATAGTTGGCTACACCTTC. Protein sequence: CAIVGYTF.

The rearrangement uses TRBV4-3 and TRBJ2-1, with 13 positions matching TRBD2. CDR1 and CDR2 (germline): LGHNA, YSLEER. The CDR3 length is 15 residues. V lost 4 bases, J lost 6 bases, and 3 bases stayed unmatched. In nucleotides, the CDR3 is TGCGCCAGCAGCCGAACTAGCGGGGGGGCCAATGAGCAGTTCTTC. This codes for CASSRTSGGANEQFF.